Below are 12 T cell receptor beta chains sequenced from a single sample in a study of blood T cell repertoires in COVID-19. Produced via immunoSEQ multiplex PCR; TCRdb's table is partial and in-frame only. The table has 60,000 or so clones, about nine tenths seen once; the top ten hold roughly 1.7%. The sequenced sample was peripheral blood. The source is a human donor in a cohort sampled during active COVID-19.

The chain links TRBV11-3 to TRBJ2-1, with D perhaps matching TRBD1 (5 bases). The CDR3 has 14 amino acids. Germline CDR1 reads SGHNT; CDR2 reads YENEEA. Trimming left V 5 bases short and J 5 bases short, with 13 bases between. The CDR3 DNA reads as TGTGCCAGCAGCACCCAGGGCCCCGACAATGAGCAGTTCTTC. Protein product: CASSTQGPDNEQFF.

This rearrangement joins TRBV7-3 to TRBJ2-2, with D possibly matching TRBD1 (5 bases). Germline CDR1 is SGHTA and CDR2 is FQGTGA. Trimming left V 0 bases short and J 4 bases short, with 15 bases between. CDR3 length: 17 amino acids. The CDR3 sequence is CASSLTGQGRATGELFF. In nucleotides, the CDR3 is TGTGCCAGCAGCTTAACTGGGCAGGGAAGAGCCACCGGGGAGCTGTTTTTT.

The genes are TRBV6-2 or TRBV6-3 and TRBJ2-7, with 10 nucleotides matching TRBD1. The CDR3 loop spans 16 amino acids. Trimming removed 2 bases from V and 4 bases from J; junction bases left unmatched: 8. Looked up from germline, CDR1 is MNHEY and CDR2 is SVGEGT. The CDR3 is CASSYPWDRGKYEQYF. The CDR3 bases are TGTGCCAGCAGTTACCCATGGGACAGGGGAAAGTACGAGCAGTACTTC.

The V gene is TRBV20-1, the J gene TRBJ2-3; D might be TRBD2 (5 bases). The length of the CDR3 is 14 residues. The ends were cut back, 5 bases at V and 0 bases at J, with 12 bases in the middle. The germline CDR1 and CDR2 sequences are DFQATT and SNEGSKA (reference sequence). As DNA, the CDR3 is TGCAGTGCTGGTGCCGAGGGTAGCACAGATACGCAGTATTTT. Its protein is CSAGAEGSTDTQYF.

CDR3 nucleotides: TGTGCCAGCACTCGGGAGGGGGCTGAAGCTTTCTTT. Amino acids: CASTREGAEAFF. J is TRBJ1-1 and V is TRBV7-9; weak D call: TRBD1 (6 bases). Germline V gene lookup returns CDR1 SEHNR and CDR2 FQNEAQ (reference sequence). The CDR3 has 12 amino acids. The V end was cut by 7 bases, the J end by 6 bases, with 12 bases between.

The chain couples TRBV7-9 to TRBJ1-4; D gene ambiguous. Trimming left V 1 base short and J 7 bases short, with 10 bases between. The CDR3 contains 14 residues. Germline V gene sequence: CDR1 SEHNR, CDR2 FQNEAQ (reference sequence). The CDR3 DNA sequence: TGTGCCAGCAGCTTAGTGTCGGCGGGTGAAAAACTGTTTTTT. Protein sequence: CASSLVSAGEKLFF.

This clone was recorded once. The V call is TRBV19, the J call TRBJ2-5; D unclear. This CDR3 is built from 14 residues. The V gene lost 3 bases and the J gene lost 2 bases, with 10 bases spanning the gap. Germline V CDR1 and CDR2: LNHDA, SQIVND (reference sequence). The CDR3 loop is CASSIPQNQETQYF. The CDR3 DNA reads TGTGCCAGTAGTATCCCACAGAATCAAGAGACCCAGTACTTC.

The rearrangement uses TRBV20-1 and TRBJ2-5; no clear D. Germline V CDR1 and CDR2: DFQATT, SNEGSKA (reference sequence). The CDR3 runs to 11 residues. Trimming removed 4 bases from V and 4 bases from J, with 7 bases in between. CDR3 bases: TGCAGTGCTAATTCGGGAGAGACCCAGTACTTC. Amino acids: CSANSGETQYF.

This clone came up once. This same CDR3 is encoded by further DNA sequences in the sample. The chain is built from TRBV4-2 and TRBJ1-1, with no clear D. Looked up from germline, CDR1 is LGHNA and CDR2 is YNFKEQ. There are 14 residues in the CDR3. Trimming removed 1 base at V and 1 base at J, with 7 bases between. CDR3 protein: CASSQVTGNTEAFF. The CDR3 bases are TGTGCCAGCAGCCAAGTCACGGGGAACACTGAAGCTTTCTTT.

The chain links TRBV7-2 to TRBJ2-3; 10 bases line up with TRBD2. The CDR3 spans 17 residues. Germline V gene lookup returns CDR1 SGHTA and CDR2 FQGNSA. Trimming cost V 3 bases and J 4 bases; bases outside gene matches: 10. CDR3: CASSFSASGSYSDTQYF. The CDR3 region has the DNA TGTGCCAGCAGCTTTTCTGCTAGCGGGAGTTACTCAGATACGCAGTATTTT. The full variable domain, completed using reference TRBV7-2 and TRBJ2-3, is GAGVSQSPSNKVTEKGKDVELRCDPISGHTALYWYRQSLGQGLEFLIYFQGNSAPDKSGLPSDRFSAERTGGSVSTLTIQRTQQEDSAVYLCASSFSASGSYSDTQYFGPGTRLTVL.

The V and J genes are TRBV3-1 (or the pseudogene TRBV3-2) and TRBJ2-3, with 7 positions matching TRBD2. This CDR3 has 17 residues. CDR1 LGHDT and CDR2 YNNKEL come from the germline V gene (reference sequence). The ends lost 6 bases at V and 0 bases at J; junction bases unmatched: 12. Here the CDR3 reads CASRTGGSFSSTDTQYF. CDR3 DNA: TGTGCCAGCAGAACCGGCGGGAGCTTCTCTAGCACAGATACGCAGTATTTT.

This clone appeared a single time. The chain couples TRBV5-1 to TRBJ1-5, with D perhaps TRBD1 (5 bases). V lost 4 bases and J lost 1, with 15 bases in between. Germline V gene sequence: CDR1 SGHRS, CDR2 YFSETQ. The CDR3 has 16 amino acids. In DNA, the CDR3 is TGCGCCAGCAGCCCGTCGGGGGTGACGAGCAATCAGCCCCAGCATTTT. Amino acids: CASSPSGVTSNQPQHF.